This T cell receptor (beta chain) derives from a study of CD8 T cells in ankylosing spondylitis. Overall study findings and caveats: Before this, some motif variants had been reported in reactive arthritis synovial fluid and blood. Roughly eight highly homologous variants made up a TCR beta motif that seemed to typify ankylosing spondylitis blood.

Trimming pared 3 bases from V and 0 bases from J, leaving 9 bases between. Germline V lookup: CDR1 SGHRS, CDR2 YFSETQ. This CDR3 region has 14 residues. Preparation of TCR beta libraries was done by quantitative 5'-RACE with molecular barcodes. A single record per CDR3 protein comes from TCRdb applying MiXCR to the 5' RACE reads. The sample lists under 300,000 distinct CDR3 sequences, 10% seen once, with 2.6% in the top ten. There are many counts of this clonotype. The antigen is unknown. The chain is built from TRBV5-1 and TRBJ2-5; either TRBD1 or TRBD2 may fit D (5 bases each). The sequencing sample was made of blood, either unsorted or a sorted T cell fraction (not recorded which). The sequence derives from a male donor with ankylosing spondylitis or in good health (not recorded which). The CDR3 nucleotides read TGCGCCAGCAGCTGGGGACGGAACCAAGAGACCCAGTACTTC. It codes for CASSWGRNQETQYF.